The rows below give T cell receptor beta chains drawn from one sample of a study of untreated major depressive disorder. Sequencing used immunoSEQ multiplex PCR; TCRdb keeps in-frame clones, though not all of them. The repertoire includes 17,000 or so clones, 80% to 95% of them detected once, and more than 0.55% sits in the top ten. Sequencing was done on a sample of CD4+ T cells from PBMCs. These TCRs come from a woman between 40 and 50 years old with major depressive disorder. Each CDR3 is given with its conserved first and last residue. A D gene is named only where the DNA matches it firmly.

v_call	cdr3_length	j_call	d_call	cdr3_aa	cdr3_nt
TRBV23-1	20	TRBJ1-6	-	CASSQPGAVFRGSYNSPLHF	TGCGCCAGCAGTCAACCTGGGGCTGTCTTTCGGGGGTCCTATAATTCACCCCTCCACTTT
TRBV5-6	15	TRBJ1-2	TRBD1	CASSGFGQGNYGYTF	TGTGCCAGCAGCGGGTTCGGACAGGGGAACTATGGCTACACCTTC
TRBV7-3	14	TRBJ2-3	-	CASSRPPSTDTQYF	TGTGCCAGCAGCCGTCCGCCATCCACAGATACGCAGTATTTT
TRBV10-3	13	TRBJ1-2	-	CAISEARNYGYTF	TGTGCCATCAGTGAGGCCAGAAACTATGGCTACACCTTC
TRBV6-1	12	TRBJ2-7	TRBD1	CASRGQGNEQYF	TGTGCCAGCAGGGGACAGGGCAACGAGCAGTACTTC
TRBV28	13	TRBJ1-2	-	CASSFPGRELNTF	TGTGCCAGCAGTTTCCCAGGGAGGGAATTAAACACCTTC
TRBV5-1	14	TRBJ2-3	TRBD2	CASRSSGVTDTQYF	TGCGCCAGCAGGTCTAGCGGGGTCACAGATACGCAGTATTTT
TRBV18	13	TRBJ2-1	TRBD1	CASSPSRGNEQFF	TGTGCCAGCTCACCTTCCAGGGGGAATGAGCAGTTCTTC
TRBV4-2	13	TRBJ1-4	-	CASSQESGTRLFF	TGTGCCAGCAGCCAAGAATCTGGGACGAGACTGTTTTTT
TRBV29-1	12	TRBJ2-5	-	CSVERGPETQYF	TGCAGCGTTGAGAGGGGTCCAGAGACCCAGTACTTC